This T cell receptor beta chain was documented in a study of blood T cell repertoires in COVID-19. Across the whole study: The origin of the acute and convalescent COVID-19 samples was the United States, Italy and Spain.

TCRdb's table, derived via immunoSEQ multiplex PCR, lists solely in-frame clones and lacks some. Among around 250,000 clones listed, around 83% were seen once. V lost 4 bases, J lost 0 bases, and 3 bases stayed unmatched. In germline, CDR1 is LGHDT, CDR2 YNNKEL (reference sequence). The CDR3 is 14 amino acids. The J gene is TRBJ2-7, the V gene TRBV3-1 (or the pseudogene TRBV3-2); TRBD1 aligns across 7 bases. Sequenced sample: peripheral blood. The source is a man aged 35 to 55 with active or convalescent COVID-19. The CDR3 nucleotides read TGTGCCAGCAGCCCATGGACAGGCTCCTACGAGCAGTACTTC. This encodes CASSPWTGSYEQYF.